These T cell receptor beta chains were read from a single sample in a study of human CD8 memory T cell subsets. Using the 5' RACE reads, TCRdb records one entry per CDR3 protein without DNA. The sample table sets out roughly 3,500 distinct CDR3 sequences. Sequenced material: CD8+ T cells from PBMCs. These receptors came from a human donor in good health. CDR3s include the opening cysteine and the closing phenylalanine or tryptophan. Rows give clone size only sometimes, using once, few, many, or a class for an expanded clone.

j_call	cdr3_length	v_call	clone_size	cdr3_aa
TRBJ1-4	13	TRBV28	medium-sized	CASSLLQGGKLFF
TRBJ2-2	15	TRBV28	-	CASSFQGQGTGELFF
TRBJ2-1	14	TRBV29-1	-	CSVTVVAGLNEQFF
TRBJ2-7	13	TRBV5-1	medium-sized	CASSLGQGNEQYF
TRBJ2-1	12	TRBV5-5	medium-sized	CASSARGDEQFF
TRBJ2-1	13	TRBV29-1	-	CSVSGSPDNEQFF
TRBJ2-1	15	TRBV3-1	-	CASSRSASSYNEQFF
TRBJ2-7	15	TRBV13	medium-sized	CASSLAGASSYEQYF
TRBJ1-1	14	TRBV4-1	-	CASSQDMGYTEAFF
TRBJ2-7	18	TRBV6-1	-	CASSEAHSGGLGFYEQYF
TRBJ2-3	15	TRBV6-6	-	CASSYWEDVADTQYF
TRBJ2-2	13	TRBV5-1	-	CASSLKGSGELFF
TRBJ2-4	16	TRBV20-1	-	CSARDSWDVAKNIQYF
TRBJ2-7	12	TRBV7-8	-	CASSGYSYEQYF
TRBJ1-5	15	TRBV28	large	CASSLPGEDNQPQHF
TRBJ1-1	14	TRBV27	-	CASSYRGMNTEAFF
TRBJ2-3	20	TRBV5-1	-	CASSLGDYTSLAWGTDTQYF
TRBJ2-7	14	TRBV9	-	CASSVHRESYEQYF
TRBJ2-4	16	TRBV2	-	CASSEVLETAKNIQYF
TRBJ1-5	15	TRBV20-1	medium-sized	CSATRLEDSNQPQHF
TRBJ2-7	12	TRBV6-2/TRBV6-3	-	CASSSSYYEQYF
TRBJ1-1	16	TRBV2	medium-sized	CASSPPGTGMNTEAFF